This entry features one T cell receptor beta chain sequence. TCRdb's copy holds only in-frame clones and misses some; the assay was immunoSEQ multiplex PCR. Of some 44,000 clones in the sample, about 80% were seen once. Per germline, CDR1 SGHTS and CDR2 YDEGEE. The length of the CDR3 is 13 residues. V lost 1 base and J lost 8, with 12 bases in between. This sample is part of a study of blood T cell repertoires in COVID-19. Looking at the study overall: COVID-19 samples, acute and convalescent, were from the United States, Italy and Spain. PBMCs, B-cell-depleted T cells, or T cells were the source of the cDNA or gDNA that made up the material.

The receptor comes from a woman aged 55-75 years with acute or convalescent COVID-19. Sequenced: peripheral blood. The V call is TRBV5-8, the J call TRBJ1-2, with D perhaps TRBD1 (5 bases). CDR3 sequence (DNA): TGTGCCAGCAGCTTGAGGGGCCTCTTAGGCTACACCTTC. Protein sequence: CASSLRGLLGYTF. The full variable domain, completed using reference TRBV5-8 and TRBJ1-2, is EAGVTQSPTHLIKTRGQQATLRCSPISGHTSVYWYQQALGLGLQFLLWYDEGEERNRGNFPPRFSGRQFPNYSSELNVNALELEDSALYLCASSLRGLLGYTFGSGTRLTVV.